This T cell receptor beta chain came from a study of blood T cell repertoires in COVID-19. Background on the study: Acute-phase and convalescent COVID-19 samples originated in the United States, Italy and Spain.

Study processing details: Scientists estimated how many nucleated cells there were by amplifying reference gene primers. Sequencing used immunoSEQ multiplex PCR; TCRdb keeps in-frame clones, though not all of them. That table is the source of V, J and clone size, and D and trimming were worked out from the DNA. The sample carries over 250,000 clones, about 70% recorded once. Trimming took 4 bases from V and 4 from J, leaving 17 bases between them. Looked up from germline, CDR1 is SGHRS and CDR2 is YFSETQ. CDR3 size: 15 residues. Source material: peripheral blood. The receptor was isolated from a woman older than 75 with acute or convalescent COVID-19. This chain uses TRBV5-1 with TRBJ2-5; D may be TRBD1 (6 bases). The CDR3 DNA reads as TGCGCCAGCAGCCTAGGAAGGGGGTGGGCAGAGACCCAGTACTTC. This codes for CASSLGRGWAETQYF.